This T cell receptor (beta chain) came from a study of blood T cell repertoires in COVID-19. Looking at the study overall: Acute and convalescent COVID-19 samples came from the United States, Italy and Spain. Sample material is recorded as cDNA or gDNA derived from T cells, B-cell-depleted T cells, or PBMCs.

The CDR3 extends over 14 amino acids. Per the germline V gene, CDR1 is SGHAT and CDR2 is FQNNGV. V was shortened by 6 bases and J by 1 base, with 12 bases between the two germline ends. Study processing details: Estimation of nucleated cell counts relied on the amplification of reference gene primers. The protocol was immunoSEQ multiplex PCR, while the TCRdb copy is restricted to in-frame clones and leaves out a portion. V and J calls and clone size come straight from that table; D and trimming were deduced from the DNA. Counted here are roughly 110,000 clones, around 89% occurring once; the ten biggest clones make up under 20%.

The sample taken for sequencing was peripheral blood. V and J are TRBV11-2 and TRBJ2-5; no definite D call. This clonotype was sampled from a human donor with acute or convalescent COVID-19. The donor label of this sample is uncertain. CDR3 protein: CASSVGGAQETQYF. The CDR3 coding sequence is TGTGCCAGCAGTGTCGGTGGAGCCCAAGAGACCCAGTACTTC.